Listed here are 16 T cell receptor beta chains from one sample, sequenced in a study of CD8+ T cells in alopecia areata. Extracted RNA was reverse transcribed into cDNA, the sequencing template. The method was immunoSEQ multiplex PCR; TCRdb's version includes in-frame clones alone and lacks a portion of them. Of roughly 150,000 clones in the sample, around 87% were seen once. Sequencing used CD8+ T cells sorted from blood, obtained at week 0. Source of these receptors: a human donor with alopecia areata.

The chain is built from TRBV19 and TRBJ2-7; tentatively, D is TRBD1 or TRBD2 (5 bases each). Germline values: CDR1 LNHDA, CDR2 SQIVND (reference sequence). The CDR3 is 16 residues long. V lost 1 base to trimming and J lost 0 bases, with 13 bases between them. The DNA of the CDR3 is TGTGCCAGTAGTATAGTGGCAGGGAGACACTCCTACGAGCAGTACTTC. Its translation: CASSIVAGRHSYEQYF.

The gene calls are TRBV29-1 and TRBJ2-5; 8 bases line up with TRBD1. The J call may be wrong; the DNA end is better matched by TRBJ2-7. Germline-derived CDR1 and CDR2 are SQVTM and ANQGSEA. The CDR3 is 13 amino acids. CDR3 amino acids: CSVGGQGSVEQYF. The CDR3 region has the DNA TGCAGCGTTGGTGGACAGGGAAGCGTCGAGCAGTACTTC.

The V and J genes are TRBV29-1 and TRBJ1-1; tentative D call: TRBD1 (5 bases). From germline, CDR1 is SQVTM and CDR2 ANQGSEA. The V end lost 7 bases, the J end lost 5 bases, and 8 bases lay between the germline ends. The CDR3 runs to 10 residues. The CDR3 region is CSAGGTEAFF. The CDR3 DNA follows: TGCAGCGCTGGGGGGACTGAAGCTTTCTTT.

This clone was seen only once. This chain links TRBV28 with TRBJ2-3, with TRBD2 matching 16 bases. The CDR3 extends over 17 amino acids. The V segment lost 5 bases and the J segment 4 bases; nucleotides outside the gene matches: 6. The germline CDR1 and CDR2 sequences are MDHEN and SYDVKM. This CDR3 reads CASSPPGLAGGPDTQYF. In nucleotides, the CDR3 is TGTGCCAGCAGTCCGCCGGGACTAGCGGGGGGGCCAGATACGCAGTATTTT.

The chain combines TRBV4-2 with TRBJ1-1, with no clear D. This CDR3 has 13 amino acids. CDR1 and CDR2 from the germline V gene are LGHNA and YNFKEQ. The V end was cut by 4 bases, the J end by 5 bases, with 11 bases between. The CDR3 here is CASSPGLGTEAFF. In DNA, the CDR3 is TGTGCCAGCAGCCCCGGATTGGGAACTGAAGCTTTCTTT.

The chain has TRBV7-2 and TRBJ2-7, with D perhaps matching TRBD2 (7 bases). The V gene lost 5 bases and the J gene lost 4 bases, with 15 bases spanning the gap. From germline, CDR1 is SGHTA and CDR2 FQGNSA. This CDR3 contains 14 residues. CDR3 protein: CASSAGRGAYEQYF. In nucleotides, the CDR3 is TGTGCCAGCAGCGCGGGCCGGGGGGCTTACGAGCAGTACTTC.

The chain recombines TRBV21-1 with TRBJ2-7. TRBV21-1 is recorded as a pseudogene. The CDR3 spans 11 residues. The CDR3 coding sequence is TGTGCCAGCAGCAAAAACTACGAGCAGTACTTC. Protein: CASSKNYEQYF.

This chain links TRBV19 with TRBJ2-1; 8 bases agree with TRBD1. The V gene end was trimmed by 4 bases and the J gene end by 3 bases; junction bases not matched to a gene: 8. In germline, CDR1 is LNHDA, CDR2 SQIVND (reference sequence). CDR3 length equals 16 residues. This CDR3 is CASSTKGQGYYNEQFF. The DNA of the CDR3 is TGTGCCAGTAGTACTAAAGGACAGGGTTACTACAATGAGCAGTTCTTC.

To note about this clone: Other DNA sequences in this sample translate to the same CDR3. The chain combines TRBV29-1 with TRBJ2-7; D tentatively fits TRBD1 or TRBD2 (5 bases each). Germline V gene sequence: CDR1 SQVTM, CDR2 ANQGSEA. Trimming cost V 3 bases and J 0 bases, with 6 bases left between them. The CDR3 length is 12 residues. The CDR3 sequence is CSVEGDSYEQYF. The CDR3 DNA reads TGCAGCGTTGAGGGGGACTCCTACGAGCAGTACTTC.

The CDR3 DNA follows: TGTGCCAGCAGCTTGTCAGAGGGTGAGTCGTACAATGAGCAGTTCTTC. Translated: CASSLSEGESYNEQFF. V gene TRBV5-6 combines with J gene TRBJ2-1; maybe TRBD2 (5 bases). There are 16 residues in the CDR3. Trimming left V 1 base short and J 4 bases short, with 15 bases between. Germline CDR1 and CDR2: SGHDT and YYEEEE.

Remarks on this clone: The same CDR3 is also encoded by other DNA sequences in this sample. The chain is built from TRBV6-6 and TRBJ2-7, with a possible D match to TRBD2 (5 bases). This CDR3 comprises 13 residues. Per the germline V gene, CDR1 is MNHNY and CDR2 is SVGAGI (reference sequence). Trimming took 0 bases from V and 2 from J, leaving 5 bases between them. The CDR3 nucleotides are TGTGCCAGCAGTTACTCGACTACCTACGAGCAGTACTTC. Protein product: CASSYSTTYEQYF.

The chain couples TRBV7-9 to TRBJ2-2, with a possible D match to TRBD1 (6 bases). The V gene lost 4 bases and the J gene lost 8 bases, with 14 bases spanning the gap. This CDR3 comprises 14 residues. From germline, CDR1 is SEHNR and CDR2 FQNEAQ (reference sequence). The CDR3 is CASSSRDNPGELFF. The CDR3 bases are TGTGCCAGCAGCTCCCGGGACAATCCGGGGGAGCTGTTTTTT.

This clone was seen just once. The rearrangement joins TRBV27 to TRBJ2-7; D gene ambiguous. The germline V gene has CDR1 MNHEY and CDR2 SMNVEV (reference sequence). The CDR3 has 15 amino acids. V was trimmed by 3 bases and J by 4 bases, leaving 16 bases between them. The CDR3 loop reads CASSFFPPELYEQYF. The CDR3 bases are TGTGCCAGCAGTTTTTTTCCCCCAGAACTATACGAGCAGTACTTC.

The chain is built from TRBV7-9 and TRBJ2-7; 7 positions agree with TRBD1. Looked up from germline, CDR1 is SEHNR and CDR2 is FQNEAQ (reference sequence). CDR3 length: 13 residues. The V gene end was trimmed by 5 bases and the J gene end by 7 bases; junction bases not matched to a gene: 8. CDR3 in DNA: TGTGCCAGCAGCCACGGACAGGCGCGGGAGCAGTACTTC. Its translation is CASSHGQAREQYF.

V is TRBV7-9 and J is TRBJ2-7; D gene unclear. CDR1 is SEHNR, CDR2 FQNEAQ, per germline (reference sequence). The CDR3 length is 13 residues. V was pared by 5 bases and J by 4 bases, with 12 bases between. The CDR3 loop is CASSPWTGYEQYF. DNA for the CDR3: TGTGCCAGCAGCCCTTGGACGGGTTACGAGCAGTACTTC.

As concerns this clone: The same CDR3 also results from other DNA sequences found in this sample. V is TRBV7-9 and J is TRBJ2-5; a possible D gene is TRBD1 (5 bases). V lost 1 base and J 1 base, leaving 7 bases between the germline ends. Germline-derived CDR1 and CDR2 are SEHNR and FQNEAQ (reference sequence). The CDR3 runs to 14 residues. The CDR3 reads CASSLGQGQETQYF. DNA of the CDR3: TGTGCCAGCAGCTTAGGGCAGGGCCAAGAGACCCAGTACTTC. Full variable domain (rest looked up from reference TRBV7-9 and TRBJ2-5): DTGVSQNPRHKITKRGQNVTFRCDPISEHNRLYWYRQTLGQGPEFLTYFQNEAQLEKSRLLSDRFSAERPKGSFSTLEIQRTEQGDSAMYLCASSLGQGQETQYFGPGTRLLVL.